This T cell receptor (beta chain) is from a study of T cells in Graves' hyperthyroidism and ophthalmopathy. Overall study: Before treatment of any kind, peripheral blood was taken at initial diagnosis.

The germline V and J ends were trimmed by 4 bases and 4 bases, with 19 bases remaining between them. Germline CDR1 reads SGHKS; CDR2 reads YYEKEE (reference sequence). The CDR3 is 16 residues long. Findings and limits, study-wide: Blood also held most thyroid clonotypes expanded beyond 0.001. Patients with ophthalmopathy were separated from those with stable hyperthyroidism by a 13 V-J model.

On this clonotype itself: Its antigen remains unknown.

Researchers took RNA transcripts and amplified the TCR beta CDR3 regions from them. Initially, a first-round RT-PCR of the TCR CDR3 employed the HTBI primer set. TCRdb ran MiXCR on the multiplex PCR reads and lists one entry per CDR3 protein. The sample includes 500,000 or so distinct CDR3 sequences, approximately 17% seen only once; the top ten take approximately 15%. The sequenced sample was blood. The chain recombines TRBV5-5 with TRBJ2-3, with D uncertain. The receptor comes from a woman aged 18-30 years with Graves' ophthalmopathy. CDR3 nucleotide sequence: TGTGCCAGCAGCCCTCACCTATGGGAACCTCCAGATACGCAGTATTTT. Protein: CASSPHLWEPPDTQYF.